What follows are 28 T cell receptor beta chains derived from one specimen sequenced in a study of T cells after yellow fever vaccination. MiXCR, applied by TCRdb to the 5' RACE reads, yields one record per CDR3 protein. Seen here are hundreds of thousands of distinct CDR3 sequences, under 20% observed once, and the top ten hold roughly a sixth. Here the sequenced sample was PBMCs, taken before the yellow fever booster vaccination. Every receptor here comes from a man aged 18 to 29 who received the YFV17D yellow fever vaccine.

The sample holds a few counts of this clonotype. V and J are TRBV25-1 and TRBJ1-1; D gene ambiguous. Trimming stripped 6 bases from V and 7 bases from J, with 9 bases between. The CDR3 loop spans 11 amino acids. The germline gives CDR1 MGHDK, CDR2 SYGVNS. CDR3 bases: TGTGCCAGCAGCCAGAGCCTTGAAGCTTTCTTT. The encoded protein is CASSQSLEAFF.

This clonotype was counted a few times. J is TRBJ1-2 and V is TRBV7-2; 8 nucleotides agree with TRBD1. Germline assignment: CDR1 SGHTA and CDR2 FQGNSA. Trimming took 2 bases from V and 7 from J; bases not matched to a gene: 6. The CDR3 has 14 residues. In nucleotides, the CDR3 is TGTGCCAGCAGCTTATATCAGGGGGCGGGTGGCTACACCTTC. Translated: CASSLYQGAGGYTF.

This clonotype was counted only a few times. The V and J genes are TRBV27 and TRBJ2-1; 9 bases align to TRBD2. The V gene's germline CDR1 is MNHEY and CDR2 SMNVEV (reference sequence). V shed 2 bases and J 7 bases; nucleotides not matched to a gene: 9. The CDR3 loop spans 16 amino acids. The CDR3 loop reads CASSLLKAGGPNEQFF. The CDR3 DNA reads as TGTGCCAGCAGTTTACTAAAGGCGGGGGGGCCGAATGAGCAGTTCTTC.

CDR3 sequence (DNA): TGCGCCAGCAGCTACCAGGGGGAGGGGGCAAATCAGCCCCAGCATTTT. It yields the protein CASSYQGEGANQPQHF. The chain has TRBV4-1 and TRBJ1-5; 7 bases map to TRBD1. The V and J ends lost 5 bases and 4 bases, in that order; junction bases with no gene match: 11. Per germline, CDR1 MGHRA and CDR2 YSYEKL. The CDR3 length is 16 residues.

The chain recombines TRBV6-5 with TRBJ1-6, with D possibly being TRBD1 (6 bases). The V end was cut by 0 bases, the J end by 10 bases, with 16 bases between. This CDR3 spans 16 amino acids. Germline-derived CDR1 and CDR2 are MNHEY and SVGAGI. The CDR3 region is CASSYSNSGGGSPLHF. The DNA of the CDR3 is TGTGCCAGCAGTTACTCGAATTCGGGGGGCGGCTCACCCCTCCACTTT.

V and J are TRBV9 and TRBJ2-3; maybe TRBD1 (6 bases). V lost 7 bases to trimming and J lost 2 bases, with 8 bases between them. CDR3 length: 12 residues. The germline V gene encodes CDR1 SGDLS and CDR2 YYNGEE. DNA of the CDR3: TGTGCCAGCGGGGGCGACACAGATACGCAGTATTTT. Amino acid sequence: CASGGDTDTQYF.

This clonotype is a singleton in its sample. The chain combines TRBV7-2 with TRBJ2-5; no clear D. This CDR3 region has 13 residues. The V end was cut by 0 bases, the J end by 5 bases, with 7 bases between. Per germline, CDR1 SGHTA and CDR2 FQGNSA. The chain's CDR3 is CASSLAGFETQYF. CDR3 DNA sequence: TGTGCCAGCAGCTTAGCGGGGTTTGAGACCCAGTACTTC.

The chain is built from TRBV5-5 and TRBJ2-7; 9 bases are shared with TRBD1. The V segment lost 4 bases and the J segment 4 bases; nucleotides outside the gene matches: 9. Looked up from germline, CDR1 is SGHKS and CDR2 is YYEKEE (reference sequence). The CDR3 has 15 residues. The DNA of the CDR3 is TGTGCCAGCAGCCCCCGACAGGGGGTTAGTTACGAGCAGTACTTC. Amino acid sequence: CASSPRQGVSYEQYF.

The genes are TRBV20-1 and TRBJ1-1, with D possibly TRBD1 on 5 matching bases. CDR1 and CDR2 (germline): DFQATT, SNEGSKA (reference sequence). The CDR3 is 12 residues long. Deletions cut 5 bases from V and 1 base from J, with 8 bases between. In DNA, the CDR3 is TGCAGTGCTCTTCAGGGGAACACTGAAGCTTTCTTT. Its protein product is CSALQGNTEAFF.

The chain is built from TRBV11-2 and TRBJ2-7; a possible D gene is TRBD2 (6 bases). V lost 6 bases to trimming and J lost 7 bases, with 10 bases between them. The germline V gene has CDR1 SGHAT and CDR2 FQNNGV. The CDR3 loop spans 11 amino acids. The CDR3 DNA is TGTGCCAGCAGGGAGGCGGGGGAGCAGTACTTC. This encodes CASREAGEQYF.

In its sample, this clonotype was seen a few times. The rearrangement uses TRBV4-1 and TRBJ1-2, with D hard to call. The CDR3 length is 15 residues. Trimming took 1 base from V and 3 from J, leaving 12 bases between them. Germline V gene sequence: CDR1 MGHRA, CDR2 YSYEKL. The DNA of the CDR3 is TGCGCCAGCAGCCAAGTCCTGGGCTTAGACTATGGCTACACCTTC. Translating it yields CASSQVLGLDYGYTF.

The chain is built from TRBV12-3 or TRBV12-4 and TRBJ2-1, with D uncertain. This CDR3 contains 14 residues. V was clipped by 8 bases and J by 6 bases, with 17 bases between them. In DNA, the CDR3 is TGTGCCAGCGATATTGGGGTCATAAGCAATGAGCAGTTCTTC. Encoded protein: CASDIGVISNEQFF.

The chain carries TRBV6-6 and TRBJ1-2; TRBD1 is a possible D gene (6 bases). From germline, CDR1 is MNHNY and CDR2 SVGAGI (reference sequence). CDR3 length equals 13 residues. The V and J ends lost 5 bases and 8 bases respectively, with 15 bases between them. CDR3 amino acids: CASSPGGAEGYTF. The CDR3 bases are TGTGCCAGCAGTCCGGGGGGGGCTGAGGGCTACACCTTC.

DNA for the CDR3: TGTGCCAGCAGCTTCAGAGGGAGCATTAGCTATGGCTACACCTTC. It yields the protein CASSFRGSISYGYTF. The chain has TRBV7-2 and TRBJ1-2, with unresolved D. Germline V gene sequence: CDR1 SGHTA, CDR2 FQGNSA. The V end lost 3 bases, the J end lost 4 bases, and 15 bases lay between the germline ends. There are 15 residues in the CDR3. The entire variable domain, with the rest obtained from reference TRBV7-2 and TRBJ1-2, is as follows: GAGVSQSPSNKVTEKGKDVELRCDPISGHTALYWYRQSLGQGLEFLIYFQGNSAPDKSGLPSDRFSAERTGGSVSTLTIQRTQQEDSAVYLCASSFRGSISYGYTFGSGTRLTVV.

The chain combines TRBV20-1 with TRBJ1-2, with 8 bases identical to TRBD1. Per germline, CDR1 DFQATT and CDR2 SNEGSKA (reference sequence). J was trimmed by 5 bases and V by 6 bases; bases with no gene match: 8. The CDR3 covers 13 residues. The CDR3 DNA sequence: TGCAGTGCACCAGGGGGCGCGGGGTATGGCTACACCTTC. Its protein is CSAPGGAGYGYTF.

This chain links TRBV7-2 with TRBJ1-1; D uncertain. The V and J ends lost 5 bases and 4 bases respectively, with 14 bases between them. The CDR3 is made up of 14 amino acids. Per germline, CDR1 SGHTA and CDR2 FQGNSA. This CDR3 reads CASSPSVRITEAFF. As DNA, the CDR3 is TGTGCCAGCAGCCCCAGTGTGAGGATCACTGAAGCTTTCTTT.

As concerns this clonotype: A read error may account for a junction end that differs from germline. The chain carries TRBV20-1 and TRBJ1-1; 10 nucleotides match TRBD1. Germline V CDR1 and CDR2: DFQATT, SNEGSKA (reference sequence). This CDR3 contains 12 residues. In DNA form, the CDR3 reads TGCAGTGCCCGGGACAGGGGCACTGAAGGTTTCTTT. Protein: CSARDRGTEGFF.

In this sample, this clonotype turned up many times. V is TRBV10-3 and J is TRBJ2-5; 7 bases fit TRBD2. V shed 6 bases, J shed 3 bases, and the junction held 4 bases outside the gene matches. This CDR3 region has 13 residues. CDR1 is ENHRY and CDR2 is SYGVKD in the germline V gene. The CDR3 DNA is TGTGCCATCAGATGGGAGGGAAAAGAGACCCAGTACTTC. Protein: CAIRWEGKETQYF.

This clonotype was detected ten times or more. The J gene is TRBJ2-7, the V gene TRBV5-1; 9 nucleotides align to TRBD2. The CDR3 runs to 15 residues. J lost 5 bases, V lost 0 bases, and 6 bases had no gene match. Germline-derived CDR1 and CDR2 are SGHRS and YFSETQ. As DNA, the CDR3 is TGCGCCAGCAGCTTGGGGCTAGCGGGGATCAACGAGCAGTACTTC. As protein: CASSLGLAGINEQYF.

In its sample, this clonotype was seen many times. Written as DNA, the CDR3 is TGCAGTGCTAGTATAGCCGGAGATAGCAATCAGCCCCAGCATTTT. This encodes CSASIAGDSNQPQHF. The chain links TRBV20-1 to TRBJ1-5; D is undetermined. Germline V gives CDR1 DFQATT, CDR2 SNEGSKA (reference sequence). The germline V and J ends were trimmed by 3 bases and 0 bases, with 12 bases remaining between them. The CDR3 consists of 15 residues.

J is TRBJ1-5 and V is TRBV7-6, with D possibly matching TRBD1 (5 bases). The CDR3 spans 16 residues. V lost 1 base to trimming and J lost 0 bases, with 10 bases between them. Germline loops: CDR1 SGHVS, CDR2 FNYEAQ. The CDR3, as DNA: TGTGCCAGCAGCTTAGTCGACAGTTATAGCAATCAGCCCCAGCATTTT. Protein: CASSLVDSYSNQPQHF.

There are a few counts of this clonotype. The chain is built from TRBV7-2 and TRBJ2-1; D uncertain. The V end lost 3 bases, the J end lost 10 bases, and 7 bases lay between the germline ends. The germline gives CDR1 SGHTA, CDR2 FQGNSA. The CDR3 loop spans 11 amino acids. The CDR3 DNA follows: TGTGCCAGCAGCTTCTTAACGGAGCAGTTCTTC. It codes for CASSFLTEQFF.

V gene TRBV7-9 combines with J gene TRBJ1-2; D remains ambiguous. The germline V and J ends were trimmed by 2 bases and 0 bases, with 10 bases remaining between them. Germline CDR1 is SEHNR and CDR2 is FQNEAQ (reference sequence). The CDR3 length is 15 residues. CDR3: CASSLSGGANYGYTF. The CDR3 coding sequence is TGTGCCAGCAGCTTATCAGGCGGAGCTAACTATGGCTACACCTTC.

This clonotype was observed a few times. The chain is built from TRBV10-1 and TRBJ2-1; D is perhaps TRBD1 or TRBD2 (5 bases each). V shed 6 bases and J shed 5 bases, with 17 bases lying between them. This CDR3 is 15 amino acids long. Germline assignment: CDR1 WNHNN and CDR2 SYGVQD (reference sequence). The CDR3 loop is CASRVIARGHNEQFF. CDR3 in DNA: TGCGCCAGCAGAGTCATAGCAAGGGGACACAATGAGCAGTTCTTC.

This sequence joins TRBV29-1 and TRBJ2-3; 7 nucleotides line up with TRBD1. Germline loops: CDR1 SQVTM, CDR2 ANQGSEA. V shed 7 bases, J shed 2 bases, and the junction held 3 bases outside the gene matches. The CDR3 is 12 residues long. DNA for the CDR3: TGCAGCGACAGGGGAAACACAGATACGCAGTATTTT. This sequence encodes CSDRGNTDTQYF.

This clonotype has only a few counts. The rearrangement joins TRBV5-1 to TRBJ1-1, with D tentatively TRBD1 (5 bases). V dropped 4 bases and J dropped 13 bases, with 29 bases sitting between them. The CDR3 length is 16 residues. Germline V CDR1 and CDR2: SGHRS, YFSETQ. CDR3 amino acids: CASSKDGGRLKLGFFF. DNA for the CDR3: TGCGCCAGCAGCAAGGATGGGGGAAGATTGAAGCTGGGGTTTTTCTTT.

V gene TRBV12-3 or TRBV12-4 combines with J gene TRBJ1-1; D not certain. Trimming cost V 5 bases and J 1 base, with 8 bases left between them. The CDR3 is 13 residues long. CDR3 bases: TGTGCCAGCAGTCCCCCGTCGAACACTGAAGCTTTCTTT. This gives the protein CASSPPSNTEAFF.

CDR3 sequence reads: CASKPGTAGSETQYF. In DNA, the CDR3 is TGCGCCAGCAAACCCGGGACGGCCGGTTCAGAGACCCAGTACTTC. The rearrangement joins TRBV5-1 to TRBJ2-5, with D perhaps matching TRBD1 or TRBD2 (5 bases each). Germline-derived CDR1 and CDR2 are SGHRS and YFSETQ. V lost 6 bases to trimming and J lost 4 bases, with 19 bases between them. This CDR3 is built from 15 residues.